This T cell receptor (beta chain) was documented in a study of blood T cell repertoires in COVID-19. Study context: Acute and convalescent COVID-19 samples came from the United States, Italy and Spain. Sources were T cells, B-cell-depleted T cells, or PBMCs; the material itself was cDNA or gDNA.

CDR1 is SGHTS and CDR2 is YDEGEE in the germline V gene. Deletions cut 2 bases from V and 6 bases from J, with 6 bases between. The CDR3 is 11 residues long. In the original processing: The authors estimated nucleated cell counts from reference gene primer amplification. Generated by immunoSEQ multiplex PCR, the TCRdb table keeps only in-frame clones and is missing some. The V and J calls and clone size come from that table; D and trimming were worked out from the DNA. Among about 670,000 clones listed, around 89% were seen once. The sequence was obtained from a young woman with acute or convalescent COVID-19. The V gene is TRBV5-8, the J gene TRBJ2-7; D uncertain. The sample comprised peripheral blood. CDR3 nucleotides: TGTGCCAGCAGCTTCCTATCCGAGCAGTACTTC. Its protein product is CASSFLSEQYF.